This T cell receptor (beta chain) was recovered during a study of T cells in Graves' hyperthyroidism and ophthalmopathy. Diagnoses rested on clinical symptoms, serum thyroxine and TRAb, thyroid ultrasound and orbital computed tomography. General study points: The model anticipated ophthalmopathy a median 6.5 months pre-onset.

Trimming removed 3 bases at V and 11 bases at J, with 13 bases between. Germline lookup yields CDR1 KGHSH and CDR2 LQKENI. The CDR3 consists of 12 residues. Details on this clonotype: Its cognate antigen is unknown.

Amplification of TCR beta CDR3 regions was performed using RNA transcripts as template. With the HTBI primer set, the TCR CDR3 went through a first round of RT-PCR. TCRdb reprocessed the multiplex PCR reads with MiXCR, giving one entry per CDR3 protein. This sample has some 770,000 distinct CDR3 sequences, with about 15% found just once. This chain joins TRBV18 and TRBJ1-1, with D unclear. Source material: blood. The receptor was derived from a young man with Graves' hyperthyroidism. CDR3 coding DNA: TGTGCCAGCTCACCCGACGACCAAGAGGCTTTCTTT. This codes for CASSPDDQEAFF.